A selection of T cell receptor beta chains follows, all from one sample in a study of blood T cell repertoires in COVID-19. Only in-frame clones appear in the TCRdb table, and some are missing; sequencing was by immunoSEQ multiplex PCR. The sample carries 80,000 to 90,000 clones, more than 70% recorded once. The source material was peripheral blood. The receptors here all came from a woman in her sixties or seventies with acute or convalescent COVID-19. The CDR3 runs from the conserved cysteine through the conserved F or W. The D gene is left open where the match is weak. Size values are once, few and many counts, or a class for expanded clones, and some rows have none.

j_call: TRBJ2-1
d_call: TRBD2
clone_size: -
v_call: TRBV6-6
cdr3_aa: CASRYSGGRDNEQFF
cdr3_nt: TGTGCCAGCAGATATAGCGGGGGCCGCGACAATGAGCAGTTCTTC

j_call: TRBJ2-2
d_call: TRBD2
clone_size: -
v_call: TRBV11-3
cdr3_aa: CASSRLAGATGELFF
cdr3_nt: TGTGCCAGCAGCCGACTAGCGGGAGCCACCGGGGAGCTGTTTTTT

j_call: TRBJ2-1
d_call: TRBD1
clone_size: -
v_call: TRBV4-2
cdr3_aa: CASSGSQGVVSYEQFF
cdr3_nt: TGTGCCAGCAGCGGCAGCCAGGGGGTGGTTTCGTATGAGCAGTTCTTC

j_call: TRBJ1-1
d_call: TRBD1
clone_size: -
v_call: TRBV7-8
cdr3_aa: CASSYPTGVNTEAFF
cdr3_nt: TGTGCCAGCAGTTACCCGACAGGGGTGAACACTGAAGCTTTCTTT

j_call: TRBJ2-2
d_call: -
clone_size: once
v_call: TRBV9
cdr3_aa: CASSVGQVSYTGELFF
cdr3_nt: TGTGCCAGCAGCGTAGGTCAGGTTTCTTACACCGGGGAGCTGTTTTTT

j_call: TRBJ2-5
d_call: -
clone_size: -
v_call: TRBV18
cdr3_aa: CASSPITGFRETQYF
cdr3_nt: TGTGCCAGCTCCCCAATCACAGGCTTTCGAGAGACCCAGTACTTC

j_call: TRBJ2-2
d_call: TRBD1
clone_size: -
v_call: TRBV5-1
cdr3_aa: CASSLDRGMGELFF
cdr3_nt: TGCGCCAGCAGCTTGGACAGGGGCATGGGGGAGCTGTTTTTT

j_call: TRBJ1-1
d_call: TRBD1
clone_size: once
v_call: TRBV10-2
cdr3_aa: CASRGGQGGNTEAFF
cdr3_nt: TGCGCCAGCAGGGGGGGACAGGGAGGGAACACTGAAGCTTTCTTT

j_call: TRBJ2-4
d_call: TRBD2
clone_size: -
v_call: TRBV25-1
cdr3_aa: CASSEFGGDIQYF
cdr3_nt: TGTGCCAGCAGTGAGTTCGGGGGGGACATTCAGTACTTC

j_call: TRBJ1-1
d_call: -
clone_size: -
v_call: TRBV7-9
cdr3_aa: CASSLGRGQQNTEAFF
cdr3_nt: TGTGCCAGCAGCTTGGGCAGGGGACAACAGAACACTGAAGCTTTCTTT

j_call: TRBJ2-3
d_call: -
clone_size: -
v_call: TRBV11-3
cdr3_aa: CASSGDFDISTDTQYF
cdr3_nt: TGTGCCAGCAGCGGGGACTTCGATATAAGCACAGATACGCAGTATTTT

j_call: TRBJ2-5
d_call: TRBD2
clone_size: -
v_call: TRBV9
cdr3_aa: CASSVASGGAGTQYF
cdr3_nt: TGTGCCAGCAGCGTAGCTAGCGGGGGGGCCGGGACCCAGTACTTC

j_call: TRBJ1-6
d_call: TRBD1
clone_size: -
v_call: TRBV7-2
cdr3_aa: CASSLGPRRDRGSPLHF
cdr3_nt: TGTGCCAGCAGCTTAGGACCCAGGCGGGACAGGGGTTCACCCCTCCACTTT

j_call: TRBJ2-5
d_call: -
clone_size: -
v_call: TRBV29-1
cdr3_aa: CSVGPDQETQYF
cdr3_nt: TGCAGCGTTGGTCCGGACCAAGAGACCCAGTACTTC

j_call: TRBJ1-4
d_call: -
clone_size: -
v_call: TRBV6-1
cdr3_aa: CASSEMPGLNEKLFF
cdr3_nt: TGTGCCAGCAGTGAGATGCCAGGGCTAAATGAAAAACTGTTTTTT

j_call: TRBJ1-4
d_call: TRBD1
clone_size: -
v_call: TRBV4-1
cdr3_aa: CASSQDEGASNEKLFF
cdr3_nt: TGCGCCAGCAGCCAAGATGAGGGGGCTTCTAATGAAAAACTGTTTTTT

j_call: TRBJ2-3
d_call: TRBD2
clone_size: medium-sized
v_call: TRBV6-2/TRBV6-3
cdr3_aa: CASSHSGRATDTQYF
cdr3_nt: TGTGCCAGCAGTCACAGCGGGAGGGCGACAGATACGCAGTATTTT

j_call: TRBJ2-2
d_call: TRBD2
clone_size: -
v_call: TRBV5-1
cdr3_aa: CASSPWGLANGRGELFF
cdr3_nt: TGCGCCAGCAGCCCCTGGGGACTAGCGAACGGAAGGGGGGAGCTGTTTTTT

j_call: TRBJ1-3
d_call: -
clone_size: -
v_call: TRBV19
cdr3_aa: CASSIVGSSGNTIYF
cdr3_nt: TGTGCCAGTAGTATAGTCGGGAGCTCTGGAAACACCATATATTTT

j_call: TRBJ2-1
d_call: TRBD1
clone_size: -
v_call: TRBV10-2
cdr3_aa: CASSARGQGAHEQFF
cdr3_nt: TGCGCCAGCAGTGCCCGGGGACAGGGGGCCCATGAGCAGTTCTTC

j_call: TRBJ2-1
d_call: -
clone_size: -
v_call: TRBV4-1
cdr3_aa: CASSRGVAPYNEQFF
cdr3_nt: TGCGCCAGCAGCCGGGGGGTAGCGCCCTACAATGAGCAGTTCTTC

j_call: TRBJ1-6
d_call: TRBD1
clone_size: -
v_call: TRBV6-5
cdr3_aa: CASSYRGTGGNSPLHF
cdr3_nt: TGTGCCAGCAGTTACAGGGGGACAGGGGGGAATTCACCCCTCCACTTT

j_call: TRBJ2-1
d_call: TRBD1
clone_size: few
v_call: TRBV11-2
cdr3_aa: CASSPGQGDWRRTDNEQFF
cdr3_nt: TGTGCCAGCAGCCCTGGACAGGGCGACTGGCGGAGGACAGACAATGAGCAGTTCTTC

j_call: TRBJ2-5
d_call: TRBD1
clone_size: few
v_call: TRBV4-1
cdr3_aa: CASSQRSAGQGELETQYF
cdr3_nt: TGCGCCAGCAGCCAAAGATCGGCGGGACAGGGAGAATTGGAGACCCAGTACTTC

j_call: TRBJ2-3
d_call: -
clone_size: -
v_call: TRBV9
cdr3_aa: CASSALTGTDTQYF
cdr3_nt: TGTGCCAGCAGCGCACTTACCGGCACAGATACGCAGTATTTT

j_call: TRBJ1-2
d_call: TRBD1
clone_size: -
v_call: TRBV28
cdr3_aa: CASSLGTANYGYTF
cdr3_nt: TGTGCCAGCAGTTTAGGGACAGCTAACTATGGCTACACCTTC

j_call: TRBJ2-4
d_call: TRBD1
clone_size: -
v_call: TRBV19
cdr3_aa: CASSIKGTGLAKNIQYF
cdr3_nt: TGTGCCAGTAGTATAAAAGGGACAGGGTTGGCCAAAAACATTCAGTACTTC

j_call: TRBJ1-1
d_call: -
clone_size: -
v_call: TRBV15
cdr3_aa: CATSRRGRDTEAFF
cdr3_nt: TGTGCCACCAGCAGGCGGGGGCGGGACACTGAAGCTTTCTTT

j_call: TRBJ2-3
d_call: TRBD1
clone_size: -
v_call: TRBV7-2
cdr3_aa: CASSRDSSTDTQYF
cdr3_nt: TGTGCCAGCAGCCGGGACAGCAGCACAGATACGCAGTATTTT

j_call: TRBJ1-5
d_call: TRBD1
clone_size: -
v_call: TRBV19
cdr3_aa: CASSPGTGGVQPQHF
cdr3_nt: TGTGCCAGTAGTCCCGGGACAGGGGGCGTTCAGCCCCAGCATTTT

j_call: TRBJ2-3
d_call: TRBD1
clone_size: -
v_call: TRBV6-5
cdr3_aa: CASSNDRGQDTQYF
cdr3_nt: TGTGCCAGCTCCAACGACAGGGGGCAAGATACGCAGTATTTT

j_call: TRBJ2-1
d_call: -
clone_size: -
v_call: TRBV15
cdr3_aa: CATSTWTPLVGEQFF
cdr3_nt: TGTGCCACCAGCACGTGGACACCCTTAGTTGGTGAGCAGTTCTTC

j_call: TRBJ2-1
d_call: -
clone_size: -
v_call: TRBV7-9
cdr3_aa: CASSLTASGAVYEQFF
cdr3_nt: TGTGCCAGCAGCTTGACGGCCTCGGGAGCAGTATATGAGCAGTTCTTC

j_call: TRBJ2-5
d_call: TRBD2
clone_size: -
v_call: TRBV27
cdr3_aa: CASSPELAGQETQYF
cdr3_nt: TGTGCCAGCAGTCCTGAACTAGCGGGCCAAGAGACCCAGTACTTC